This T cell receptor beta chain was recorded in a study of naive CD8 T cells in extremely preterm neonates. Assay used: immunoSEQ multiplex PCR; TCRdb lists only in-frame clones, some missing. The sample carries a few thousand clones, roughly 95% recorded once. Trimming removed 4 bases from V and 4 bases from J, with 10 bases in between. The CDR3 length is 14 residues. Germline CDR1 reads MNHEY; CDR2 reads SMNVEV (reference sequence). Note on this clone: The antigen remains undetermined.

Extremely preterm births at about 22-28 weeks of gestation supplied the samples. Study-wide results and limits: Shared CDR3 nucleotide sequences: preterm roughly 2.7%, term 0.4% to 0.45%, children approximately 0.028%, adults 0.0095% to 0.01%. Preterm neonates had significantly lower iChao1 richness than other age groups. Relative to older groups, preterm infants had shorter, less trimmed CDR3s with fewer N additions.

This clonotype was sampled from a boy who was born preterm. This chain joins TRBV27 and TRBJ2-2, with D perhaps TRBD1 (6 bases). Sequencing was performed on naive CD8+ T cells from cord blood. The CDR3 sequence: CASSYYRATGELFF. CDR3 in DNA: TGTGCCAGCAGTTACTACAGGGCCACCGGGGAGCTGTTTTTT.